This T cell receptor (beta chain) comes out of a study of human T cells and chemical hapten exposure. Study background: Once 0.01% DPC had been applied to the upper back by patch test, readings were taken at 6 days.

The germline V and J ends were trimmed by 6 bases and 0 bases, with 6 bases remaining between them. The CDR3 is 14 amino acids. CDR1 is MNHEY and CDR2 is SMNVEV in the germline V gene (reference sequence). The sample's time point: pre-sensitization, week 0. The treatment was: therapeutic diphenylcyclopropenone sensitization with weekly scalp DPC. The study extracted total RNA from unfractionated whole blood. TCRdb reprocessed the RACE reads via MiXCR and lists one record per CDR3 protein. The repertoire holds roughly 90,000 distinct CDR3 sequences, with around 10% as singletons. This clonotype came up many times.

The rearrangement links TRBV27 to TRBJ2-6, with no clear D. The sequence was collected from a middle-aged woman with alopecia areata. Some clones in this sample may be carry-over from other donors' samples. The sequencing used whole blood, collected in connection with sensitization to the hapten diphenylcyclopropenone (DPC). The CDR3 DNA reads as TGTGCCAGCAGCTACCTCTCTGGGGCCAACGTCCTGACTTTC. It encodes CASSYLSGANVLTF. The full variable domain, its missing parts supplied by reference TRBV27 and TRBJ2-6, is EAQVTQNPRYLITVTGKKLTVTCSQNMNHEYMSWYRQDPGLGLRQIYYSMNVEVTDKGDVPEGYKVSRKEKRNFPLILESPSPNQTSLYFCASSYLSGANVLTFGAGSRLTVL.